A single sample is the source of the 10 T cell receptor beta chains below, sequenced in a study of cytomegalovirus exposure and HLA in healthy donors. The PCR made use of 60 Vbeta and 13 Jbeta primers. Assay: immunoSEQ multiplex PCR; the TCRdb copy retains only in-frame clones and omits some. Of under 200,000 clones listed, roughly four fifths are singletons. What was sequenced was PBMCs. The receptors stem from a girl aged 2-10 years in good health and CMV-seropositive.

Only a few counts were recorded for this clone. The CDR3 DNA reads TGCGCCAGCAGCTTGGGGGTTACAGGGGAAGCTTTCTTT. It is translated as CASSLGVTGEAFF. The J gene is TRBJ1-1, the V gene TRBV5-1; TRBD1 might be the D (6 bases). Trimming cost V 0 bases and J 8 bases, with 11 bases left between them. Germline V gene sequence: CDR1 SGHRS, CDR2 YFSETQ. The CDR3 is 13 amino acids. Using reference TRBV5-1 and TRBJ1-1 for the parts outside the CDR3, the full variable domain is KAGVTQTPRYLIKTRGQQVTLSCSPISGHRSVSWYQQTPGQGLQFLFEYFSETQRNKGNFPGRFSGRQFSNSRSEMNVSTLELGDSALYLCASSLGVTGEAFFGQGTRLTVV.

The rearrangement uses TRBV2 and TRBJ2-6; 9 bases are a match to TRBD2. V trimming: 4 bases; J trimming: 2 bases; junction bases outside the gene matches: 15. Germline loops: CDR1 SNHLY, CDR2 FYNNEI. This CDR3 is built from 20 residues. The CDR3, as DNA: TGTGCCAGCAGTGTCCCCCCCCTAGCGGGAAATATTCCTGGGGCCAACGTCCTGACTTTC. It translates to CASSVPPLAGNIPGANVLTF. Complete variable domain (other parts from reference TRBV2 and TRBJ2-6): EPEVTQTPSHQVTQMGQEVILRCVPISNHLYFYWYRQILGQKVEFLVSFYNNEISEKSEIFDDQFSVERPDGSNFTLKIRSTKLEDSAMYFCASSVPPLAGNIPGANVLTFGAGSRLTVL.

The table lists this clone with a count of one. V usage is TRBV2 and J usage is TRBJ2-7; 9 positions match TRBD2. The V gene's germline CDR1 is SNHLY and CDR2 FYNNEI. V lost 6 bases and J lost 5; bases outside the gene matches: 5. The CDR3 is made up of 13 amino acids. This CDR3 is CASRGGRGHEQYF. The CDR3 region has the DNA TGTGCCAGCAGGGGCGGGAGGGGCCACGAGCAGTACTTC. The full variable domain, rest sourced from reference TRBV2 and TRBJ2-7, is EPEVTQTPSHQVTQMGQEVILRCVPISNHLYFYWYRQILGQKVEFLVSFYNNEISEKSEIFDDQFSVERPDGSNFTLKIRSTKLEDSAMYFCASRGGRGHEQYFGPGTRLTVT.

This clone was recorded a few times. This rearrangement joins TRBV7-2 to TRBJ1-2; 12 bases fit TRBD1. The CDR3 runs to 16 residues. V lost 5 bases, J lost 4 bases, and 8 bases stayed unmatched. Germline V gene lookup returns CDR1 SGHTA and CDR2 FQGNSA. The CDR3 DNA reads TGTGCCAGCAGCCAAGGGGGACAGGGGGCGTTCTATGGCTACACCTTC. It codes for CASSQGGQGAFYGYTF. The full variable domain, rest sourced from reference TRBV7-2 and TRBJ1-2, is GAGVSQSPSNKVTEKGKDVELRCDPISGHTALYWYRQSLGQGLEFLIYFQGNSAPDKSGLPSDRFSAERTGGSVSTLTIQRTQQEDSAVYLCASSQGGQGAFYGYTFGSGTRLTVV.

This clone appeared a single time. This CDR3 reads CASSLGQGNTEAFF. CDR3 in DNA: TGTGCCAGCAGCTTGGGACAGGGGAACACTGAAGCTTTCTTT. The chain has TRBV7-3 and TRBJ1-1, with 9 bases matching TRBD1. The CDR3 is made up of 14 amino acids. Trimming cost V 3 bases and J 1 base; bases outside gene matches: 0. Germline CDR1 reads SGHTA; CDR2 reads FQGTGA. The variable domain in full, completed from reference TRBV7-3 and TRBJ1-1, reads GAGVSQTPSNKVTEKGKYVELRCDPISGHTALYWYRQSLGQGPEFLIYFQGTGAADDSGLPNDRFFAVRPEGSVSTLKIQRTERGDSAVYLCASSLGQGNTEAFFGQGTRLTVV.

V gene TRBV4-1 combines with J gene TRBJ2-7; 7 positions match TRBD1. Germline V gives CDR1 MGHRA, CDR2 YSYEKL. V was pared by 3 bases and J by 1 base, with 9 bases of the junction left unmatched. This CDR3 contains 16 residues. The CDR3 DNA follows: TGCGCCAGCAGCCAGGCAAGGGGACAGAGGTCCTACGAGCAGTACTTC. Translated: CASSQARGQRSYEQYF.

The CDR3 DNA follows: TGTGCCATCAGCCATCCGGGACTAGCGGGAGACGAGCAGTACTTC. Translated: CAISHPGLAGDEQYF. The chain carries TRBV10-3 and TRBJ2-7, with 14 bases identical to TRBD2. The CDR3 has 15 amino acids. The germline gives CDR1 ENHRY, CDR2 SYGVKD. Trimming took 6 bases from V and 5 from J; bases not matched to a gene: 6.

V is TRBV27 and J is TRBJ2-5, with unresolved D. The length of the CDR3 is 13 residues. The V end was cut by 3 bases, the J end by 0 bases, with 5 bases between. Germline loops: CDR1 MNHEY, CDR2 SMNVEV (reference sequence). The DNA for the CDR3 is TGTGCCAGCAGTTTGCTAGACCAAGAGACCCAGTACTTC. It translates to CASSLLDQETQYF.

J is TRBJ1-1 and V is TRBV5-1; weak D call: TRBD1 (5 bases). The ends were cut back, 0 bases at V and 3 bases at J, with 12 bases in the middle. Germline V lookup: CDR1 SGHRS, CDR2 YFSETQ. The CDR3 loop spans 15 amino acids. The CDR3 is CASSLGGVGDTEAFF. Written as DNA, the CDR3 is TGCGCCAGCAGCTTGGGGGGGGTAGGGGACACTGAAGCTTTCTTT.

V and J are TRBV19 and TRBJ2-1, with D perhaps TRBD1 (5 bases). V lost 5 bases and J lost 4, with 21 bases in between. Per the germline V gene, CDR1 is LNHDA and CDR2 is SQIVND (reference sequence). This CDR3 has 17 amino acids. CDR3 bases: TGTGCCAGTAGTGCGGCGTGGGGCGGACCAAAGTACAATGAGCAGTTCTTC. Residues: CASSAAWGGPKYNEQFF.